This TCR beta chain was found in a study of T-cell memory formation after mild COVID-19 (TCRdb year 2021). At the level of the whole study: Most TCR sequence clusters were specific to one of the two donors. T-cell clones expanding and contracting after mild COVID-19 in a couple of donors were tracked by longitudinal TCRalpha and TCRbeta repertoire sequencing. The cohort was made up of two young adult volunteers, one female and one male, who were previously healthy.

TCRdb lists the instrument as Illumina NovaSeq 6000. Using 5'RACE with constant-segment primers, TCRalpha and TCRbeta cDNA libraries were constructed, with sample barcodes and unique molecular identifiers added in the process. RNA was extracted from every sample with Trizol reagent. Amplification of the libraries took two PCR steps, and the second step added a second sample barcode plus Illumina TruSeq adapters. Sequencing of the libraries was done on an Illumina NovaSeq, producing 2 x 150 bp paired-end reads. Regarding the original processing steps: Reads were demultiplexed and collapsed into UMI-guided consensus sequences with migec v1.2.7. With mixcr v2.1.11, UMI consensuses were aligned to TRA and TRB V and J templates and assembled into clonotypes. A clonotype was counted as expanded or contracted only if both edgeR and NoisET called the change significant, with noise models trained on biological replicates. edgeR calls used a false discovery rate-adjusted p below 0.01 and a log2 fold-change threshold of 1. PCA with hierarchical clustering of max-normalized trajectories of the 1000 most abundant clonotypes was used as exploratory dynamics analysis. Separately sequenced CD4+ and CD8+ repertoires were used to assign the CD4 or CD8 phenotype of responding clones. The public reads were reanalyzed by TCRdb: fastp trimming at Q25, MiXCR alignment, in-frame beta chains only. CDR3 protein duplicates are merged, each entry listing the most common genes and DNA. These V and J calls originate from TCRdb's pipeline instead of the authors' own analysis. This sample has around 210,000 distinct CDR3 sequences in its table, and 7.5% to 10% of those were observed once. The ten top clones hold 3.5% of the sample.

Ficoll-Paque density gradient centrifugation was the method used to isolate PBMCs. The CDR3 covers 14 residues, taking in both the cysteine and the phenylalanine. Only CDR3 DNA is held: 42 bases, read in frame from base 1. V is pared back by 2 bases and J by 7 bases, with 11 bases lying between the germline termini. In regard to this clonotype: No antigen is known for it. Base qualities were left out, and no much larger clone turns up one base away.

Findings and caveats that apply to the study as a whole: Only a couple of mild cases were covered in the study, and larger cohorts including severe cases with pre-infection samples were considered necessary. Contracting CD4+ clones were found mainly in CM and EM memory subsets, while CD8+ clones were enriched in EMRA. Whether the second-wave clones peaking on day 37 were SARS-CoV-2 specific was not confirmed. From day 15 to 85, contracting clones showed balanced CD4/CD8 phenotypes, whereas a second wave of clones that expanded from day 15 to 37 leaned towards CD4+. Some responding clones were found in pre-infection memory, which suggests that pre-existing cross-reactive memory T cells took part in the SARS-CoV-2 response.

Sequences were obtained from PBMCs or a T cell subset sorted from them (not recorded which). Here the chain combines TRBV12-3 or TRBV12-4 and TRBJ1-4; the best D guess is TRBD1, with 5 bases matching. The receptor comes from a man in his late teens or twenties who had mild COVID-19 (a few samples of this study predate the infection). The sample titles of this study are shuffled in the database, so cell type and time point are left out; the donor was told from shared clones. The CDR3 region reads CASSLNPRGEKLFF. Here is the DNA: TGTGCCAGCAGTTTAAACCCGAGGGGTGAAAAACTGTTTTTT.